This T cell receptor (beta chain) was profiled in a study of shared clonotypes between healthy human individuals (dated by TCRdb to between 2020 and 2021). Study-wide context: The cohort comprised a couple of women and three men aged 18 to 49 years. Leukapheresis yielded between about 0.9 and 9 billion PBMCs per donor. Per donor, three plates each were used for CD4 naive and CD4 memory, two for CD8 naive, and one for CD8 memory. To estimate repertoire size and how much clonotypes are shared between individuals, the study performed deep sequencing of blood TCR repertoires from roughly five healthy adults. To increase sequencing depth and limit assay-specific biases, different laboratories used diverse techniques to prepare libraries and sequence TCR repertoires.

Broader findings and caveats from the paper: The small number of donors limited the genetic and exposure-history diversity represented. Incomplete sequencing was indicated by rarefaction of sorted-subset datasets, despite the large sequencing depth. Higher generation probabilities were observed for clonotypes shared by all four sorted-subset donors than for non-shared clonotypes. Estimated clonotype richness was generally larger for naive than for memory subsets. When a few donors were compared, the shared fraction of clonotypes was about 5% for naive CD4, roughly 3.4% for naive CD8, 2.3% for memory CD4, and under 0.5% for memory CD8. Sampling was restricted to blood, and TCR repertoires in tissues likely differ from the TCR repertoires found in blood. Based on pairwise subsampling, the degree of clonotype sharing among donors was expected to be affected by sequencing depth.

Of note for this clone: There is no known antigen for this receptor. No base-level quality is on record; no much larger clone is a single base apart. In the same sample, other DNA sequences code for this CDR3.

CD8 naive samples were CD45RO-negative cells positively selected for CCR7, giving a CD45RA+CCR7+ population that excluded TemRA cells. The donors were healthy, HIV-negative adults with no recently reported acute infections or vaccinations. Only Caucasian adults living in Nashville, Tennessee, USA were represented among the donors. Blood was collected by leukapheresis, and PBMCs were isolated by Ficoll-Histopaque density gradient centrifugation and then cryopreserved in liquid nitrogen vapor phase. Purity and quantity of every magnetically sorted T cell population were checked by analytical flow cytometry. Each sorted fraction had its genomic DNA isolated and then quantified by UV absorbance on a Nanodrop 2000c. TCR CDR3 regions were amplified from genomic DNA by multiplex PCR using the deep immunoSEQ assay. For each cell subset, the extracted genomic DNA was distributed evenly across all wells of several immunoSEQ 96-well plates, and each plate served as one replicate. For sorted subsets, approximately 200 ng of genomic DNA, equivalent to some 33,000 T cell genomes, went into each replicate PCR. The purified libraries were quantified using a Qubit 3.0 fluorometer, sized with a Bioanalyzer 2100, and then quantified again using the KAPA Library Quantification kit. Every immunoSEQ 96-well plate was sequenced on a separate single-read 150-cycle Illumina NextSeq 550 flow cell. For the original study's pipeline: Because the immunoSEQ output held only junctional sequences and lacked quality scores, the filtering could not match the filtering applied to full-length reads. To assign V/J genes and CDR3, sequences were annotated against IMGT germline references using PyIR, a Python wrapper for IgBLAST v1.9. Reads were removed for weak V/J assignments (E-value above 1e-6), missing CDR3, stop codons, out-of-frame junctions, or ambiguous translated residues. A V3J clonotype was defined by an identical inferred V gene, J gene, and CDR3 amino acid sequence. The percentage overlap between two repertoires was calculated by dividing the number of shared unique clonotypes by the size of the smaller repertoire. Richness of each repertoire was evaluated using RTK rarefaction, the Chao1 estimator, and Recon v2.1 estimates of unobserved clonotypes. Generation probabilities were computed with OLGA for all TCRbeta clonotypes obtained by the gDNA method from four donors. TCRdb provides this immuneACCESS table in a form limited to in-frame rearrangements. Some clones are lacking; in checked studies, under half of them reflect an unresolved V gene, and why the rest are absent is not known. The V and J calls and clone size are taken from that table; D and trimming were inferred from the DNA. The sample data list about 2,200,000 clones, and roughly 91% of these were observed just once. Roughly 1.8% of the sample lies in the top ten.

There are 13 amino acids in the CDR3, from cysteine to phenylalanine inclusive. The CDR3 DNA has 39 bases and is translated from base 1. V gives up 0 bases and J gives up 0 bases, and the segment between their germline ends measures 1 base. From a lookup of the germline V gene, CDR1 and CDR2 are SGHRS and YFSETQ. The sequence came from a man aged 18 to 30 in good health. Some clones in this sample may be carry-over from other donors' samples. The sample taken for sequencing was naive CD8+ T cells from PBMCs. The cell subset or site label here, explained by the study, means: CD45RA+CCR7+. The rearranged chain carries TRBV5-1 and TRBJ2-1; there is no confident call for the D gene. The CDR3 reads as follows: CASSLVSYNEQFF. The nucleotide sequence reads TGCGCCAGCAGCTTGGTCTCCTACAATGAGCAGTTCTTC.